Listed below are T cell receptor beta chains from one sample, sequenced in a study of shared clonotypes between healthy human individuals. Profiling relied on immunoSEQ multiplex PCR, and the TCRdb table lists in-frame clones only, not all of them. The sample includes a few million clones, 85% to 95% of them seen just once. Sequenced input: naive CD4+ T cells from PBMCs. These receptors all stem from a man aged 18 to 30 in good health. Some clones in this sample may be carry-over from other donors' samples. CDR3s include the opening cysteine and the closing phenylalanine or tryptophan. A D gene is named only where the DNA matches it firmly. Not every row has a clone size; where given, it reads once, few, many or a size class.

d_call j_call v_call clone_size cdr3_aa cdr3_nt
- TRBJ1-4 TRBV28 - CASSFQGRTNEKLFF TGTGCCAGCAGTTTTCAGGGCCGAACTAATGAAAAACTGTTTTTT
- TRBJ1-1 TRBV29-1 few CSVARLLNTEAFF TGCAGCGTTGCGAGACTCCTAAACACTGAAGCTTTCTTT
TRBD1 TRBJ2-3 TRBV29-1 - CSSKAQITGQGSISDTQYF TGCAGCTCCAAGGCCCAAATTACGGGACAGGGGAGTATATCAGATACGCAGTATTTT
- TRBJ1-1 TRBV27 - CASGYRGKGNTEAFF TGTGCCAGCGGCTACCGGGGTAAGGGAAACACTGAAGCTTTCTTT
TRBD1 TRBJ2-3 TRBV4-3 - CASSHRSGQGSTDTQYF TGCGCCAGCAGCCATCGGAGCGGACAGGGGAGCACAGATACGCAGTATTTT
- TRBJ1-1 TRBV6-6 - CASSPRANTEAFF TGTGCCAGCAGTCCCAGGGCGAACACTGAAGCTTTCTTT
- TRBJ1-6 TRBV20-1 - CSAKYNSPLHF TGCAGTGCTAAATACAATTCACCCCTCCACTTT
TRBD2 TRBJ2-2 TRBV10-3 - CAIKRGPENANTGELFF TGTGCCATCAAGCGGGGGCCTGAAAACGCGAACACCGGGGAGCTGTTTTTT
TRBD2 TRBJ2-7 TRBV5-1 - CASSLGTSGRVQYF TGCGCCAGCAGCTTGGGAACTAGCGGGAGGGTGCAGTACTTC
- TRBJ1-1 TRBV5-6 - CASSYGANTEAFF TGTGCCAGCAGCTACGGGGCGAACACTGAAGCTTTCTTT
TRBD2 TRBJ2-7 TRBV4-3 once CASSQDMGRGDNPRQYF TGCGCCAGCAGCCAAGACATGGGGAGGGGTGATAATCCACGGCAGTACTTC
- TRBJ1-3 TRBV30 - CAWSGGRGNTIYF TGTGCCTGGAGTGGAGGGAGGGGAAACACCATATATTTT
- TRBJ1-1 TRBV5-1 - CASSLVFGAGRLAGEAFF TGCGCCAGCAGCTTGGTATTTGGGGCAGGGCGTCTGGCTGGTGAAGCTTTCTTT
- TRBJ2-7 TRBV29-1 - CSVVRNGGNRYEQYF TGCAGCGTTGTGAGGAACGGCGGCAACCGCTACGAGCAGTACTTC
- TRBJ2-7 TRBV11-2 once CASQRWGYEQYF TGTGCCAGTCAGAGGTGGGGTTACGAGCAGTACTTC
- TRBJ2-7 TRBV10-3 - CAISDPNKNYEQYF TGTGCCATCAGTGACCCCAACAAGAACTACGAGCAGTACTTC
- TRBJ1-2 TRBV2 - CASSERGSPYNYGYTF TGTGCCAGCAGTGAACGGGGAAGCCCGTACAACTATGGCTACACCTTC
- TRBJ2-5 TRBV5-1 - CASSSGTQGETQYF TGCGCCAGCAGCTCGGGGACACAGGGAGAGACCCAGTACTTC
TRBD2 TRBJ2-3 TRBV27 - CASGGLAGGVDTQYF TGTGCCAGCGGGGGACTAGCGGGAGGAGTTGATACGCAGTATTTT
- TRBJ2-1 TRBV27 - CASSLMDPSYNEQFF TGTGCCAGCAGTTTAATGGACCCCTCCTACAATGAGCAGTTCTTC
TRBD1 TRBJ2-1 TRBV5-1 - CASSLPGTGSYNEQFF TGCGCCAGCAGCTTACCTGGGACAGGCTCCTACAATGAGCAGTTCTTC
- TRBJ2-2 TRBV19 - CASTRVFTGELFF TGTGCCAGCACCCGGGTCTTCACCGGGGAGCTGTTTTTT
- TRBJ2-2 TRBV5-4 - CASSSKTGFTGELFF TGTGCCAGCAGCTCAAAGACAGGTTTCACCGGGGAGCTGTTTTTT
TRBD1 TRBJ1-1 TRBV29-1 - CSVETRGQTYTEAFF TGCAGCGTCGAAACTAGGGGACAGACATACACTGAAGCTTTCTTT